A selection of T cell receptor beta chains follows, all from one sample in a study of glioma-infiltrating T cells after dendritic cell vaccination. The method was immunoSEQ multiplex PCR; TCRdb's version includes in-frame clones alone and lacks a portion of them. The sample holds 55,000 to 75,000 clones, roughly four fifths seen once. The starting material was blood, obtained after dendritic cell vaccination. These receptors all stem from a human donor with glioblastoma. Both conserved end residues are part of each CDR3. A D gene is named only where the DNA matches it firmly. Rows give clone size only sometimes, using once, few, many, or a class for an expanded clone.

clone size: NA
J gene: TRBJ2-2
D gene: NA
V gene: TRBV6-1
CDR3 protein: CASSEGRYTGELFF
CDR3 DNA: TGTGCCAGCAGTGAAGGGAGGTACACCGGGGAGCTGTTTTTT

clone size: NA
J gene: TRBJ1-2
D gene: TRBD1
V gene: TRBV23-1
CDR3 protein: CASIPGTEDHYGYTF
CDR3 DNA: TGCGCCAGCATACCCGGGACAGAAGACCACTATGGCTACACCTTC

clone size: NA
J gene: TRBJ1-6
D gene: TRBD1
V gene: TRBV27
CDR3 protein: CASSLRWRQGAIPLHF
CDR3 DNA: TGTGCCAGCAGTTTAAGGTGGCGACAGGGGGCAATCCCCCTCCACTTT

clone size: NA
J gene: TRBJ1-2
D gene: TRBD1
V gene: TRBV9
CDR3 protein: CASSASGGRGQIGYTF
CDR3 DNA: TGTGCCAGCAGCGCCTCAGGGGGCAGGGGGCAGATTGGCTACACCTTC

clone size: once
J gene: TRBJ2-7
D gene: NA
V gene: TRBV5-1
CDR3 protein: CASSSNTGVYEQYF
CDR3 DNA: TGCGCCAGCAGCTCCAATACCGGGGTCTACGAGCAGTACTTC

clone size: NA
J gene: TRBJ2-7
D gene: TRBD1
V gene: TRBV7-9
CDR3 protein: CASSAPGGSYEQYF
CDR3 DNA: TGTGCCAGCAGCGCACCAGGGGGATCGTACGAGCAGTACTTC

clone size: few
J gene: TRBJ1-2
D gene: NA
V gene: TRBV2
CDR3 protein: CASSRVPDSHGYTF
CDR3 DNA: TGTGCCAGCAGTCGGGTACCGGACAGCCATGGCTACACCTTC

clone size: NA
J gene: TRBJ2-4
D gene: NA
V gene: TRBV5-4
CDR3 protein: CASSLRTESYSKNIQYF
CDR3 DNA: TGTGCCAGCAGCTTGCGTACCGAAAGCTATTCCAAAAACATTCAGTACTTC

clone size: NA
J gene: TRBJ2-3
D gene: TRBD2
V gene: TRBV14
CDR3 protein: CASSPRLAGSTDTQYF
CDR3 DNA: TGTGCCAGCAGCCCGAGACTAGCGGGGAGCACAGATACGCAGTATTTT

clone size: NA
J gene: TRBJ2-7
D gene: NA
V gene: TRBV18
CDR3 protein: CASSFTETSQDEQYF
CDR3 DNA: TGTGCCAGCTCATTCACCGAGACAAGCCAGGACGAGCAGTACTTC

clone size: NA
J gene: TRBJ2-1
D gene: NA
V gene: TRBV19
CDR3 protein: CASTNSRGSSYNEQFF
CDR3 DNA: TGTGCCAGTACGAATTCCAGGGGTAGCTCCTACAATGAGCAGTTCTTC

clone size: NA
J gene: TRBJ1-6
D gene: NA
V gene: TRBV6-5
CDR3 protein: CASSYRRNSPLHF
CDR3 DNA: TGTGCCAGCAGTTACAGGCGGAATTCACCCCTCCACTTT

clone size: NA
J gene: TRBJ2-5
D gene: NA
V gene: TRBV19
CDR3 protein: CASSISGEETQYF
CDR3 DNA: TGTGCCAGTAGTATCTCAGGGGAAGAGACCCAGTACTTC

clone size: NA
J gene: TRBJ1-1
D gene: NA
V gene: TRBV7-2
CDR3 protein: CASSAPGDINTEAFF
CDR3 DNA: TGTGCCAGCAGCGCGCCCGGGGACATCAACACTGAAGCTTTCTTT

clone size: NA
J gene: TRBJ2-2
D gene: NA
V gene: TRBV19
CDR3 protein: CASIEAISGELFF
CDR3 DNA: TGTGCCAGTATCGAAGCCATTTCAGGGGAGCTGTTTTTT

clone size: NA
J gene: TRBJ2-2
D gene: NA
V gene: TRBV30
CDR3 protein: CAWNKAGIIGELFF
CDR3 DNA: TGTGCCTGGAATAAGGCGGGGATAATCGGGGAGCTGTTTTTT

clone size: NA
J gene: TRBJ2-1
D gene: TRBD2
V gene: TRBV7-9
CDR3 protein: CASSSTSGGPNEQFF
CDR3 DNA: TGTGCCAGCAGCTCAACTAGCGGGGGCCCCAATGAGCAGTTCTTC

clone size: NA
J gene: TRBJ1-1
D gene: TRBD1
V gene: TRBV19
CDR3 protein: CASARDRGGGTEAFF
CDR3 DNA: TGTGCCAGTGCCCGGGACAGGGGGGGAGGCACTGAAGCTTTCTTT

clone size: NA
J gene: TRBJ1-2
D gene: TRBD1
V gene: TRBV7-2
CDR3 protein: CASSLVPGTGSFGYTF
CDR3 DNA: TGTGCCAGCAGCTTAGTCCCCGGGACAGGGTCGTTTGGCTACACCTTC

clone size: NA
J gene: TRBJ1-6
D gene: TRBD1
V gene: TRBV5-4
CDR3 protein: CASSPDRGNSPLHF
CDR3 DNA: TGTGCCAGCAGCCCAGACAGGGGGAATTCACCCCTCCACTTT

clone size: NA
J gene: TRBJ2-3
D gene: NA
V gene: TRBV6-1
CDR3 protein: CASRWGGESTDTQYF
CDR3 DNA: TGTGCCAGCCGTTGGGGCGGGGAGAGCACAGATACGCAGTATTTT

clone size: NA
J gene: TRBJ2-2
D gene: NA
V gene: TRBV6-5
CDR3 protein: CASRTDGLTGELFF
CDR3 DNA: TGTGCCAGCAGAACGGACGGACTCACCGGGGAGCTGTTTTTT

clone size: NA
J gene: TRBJ1-1
D gene: NA
V gene: TRBV5-1
CDR3 protein: CASSLRRDPNTEAFF
CDR3 DNA: TGCGCCAGCAGCTTGAGACGGGATCCGAACACTGAAGCTTTCTTT

clone size: NA
J gene: TRBJ2-7
D gene: TRBD1
V gene: TRBV2
CDR3 protein: CASKRQGSRASYEQYF
CDR3 DNA: TGTGCCAGCAAAAGACAGGGATCCCGGGCCTCCTACGAGCAGTACTTC

clone size: once
J gene: TRBJ2-7
D gene: NA
V gene: TRBV7-2
CDR3 protein: CASSLQPGGEQYF
CDR3 DNA: TGTGCCAGCAGCTTACAGCCAGGGGGGGAGCAGTACTTC

clone size: NA
J gene: TRBJ2-7
D gene: TRBD2
V gene: TRBV11-1
CDR3 protein: CASSYPRGDPPYEQYF
CDR3 DNA: TGTGCCAGCAGCTATCCGCGGGGGGACCCTCCCTACGAGCAGTACTTC

clone size: NA
J gene: TRBJ1-6
D gene: NA
V gene: TRBV30
CDR3 protein: CAWSADYSYNSPLHF
CDR3 DNA: TGTGCCTGGAGTGCAGACTACTCCTATAATTCACCCCTCCACTTT

clone size: NA
J gene: TRBJ2-7
D gene: TRBD1
V gene: TRBV9
CDR3 protein: CASSLAGQGNPTEQYF
CDR3 DNA: TGTGCCAGCAGCTTAGCAGGACAGGGCAATCCCACCGAGCAGTACTTC

clone size: NA
J gene: TRBJ2-3
D gene: NA
V gene: TRBV4-1
CDR3 protein: CASSQDQGIDTQYF
CDR3 DNA: TGCGCCAGCAGCCAAGACCAGGGAATAGATACGCAGTATTTT

clone size: NA
J gene: TRBJ1-1
D gene: NA
V gene: TRBV5-1
CDR3 protein: CASSLRGGTEAFF
CDR3 DNA: TGCGCCAGCAGCTTGAGGGGAGGCACTGAAGCTTTCTTT

clone size: NA
J gene: TRBJ1-4
D gene: TRBD1
V gene: TRBV5-1
CDR3 protein: CASSLTGVAEKLFF
CDR3 DNA: TGCGCCAGCAGCTTGACAGGGGTGGCTGAAAAACTGTTTTTT

clone size: NA
J gene: TRBJ2-2
D gene: TRBD1
V gene: TRBV13
CDR3 protein: CASSLTGQGAVGELFF
CDR3 DNA: TGTGCCAGCAGCTTAACGGGACAGGGGGCAGTCGGGGAGCTGTTTTTT

clone size: once
J gene: TRBJ2-1
D gene: TRBD1
V gene: TRBV11-3
CDR3 protein: CATKQGASDNEQFF
CDR3 DNA: TGTGCCACCAAACAGGGGGCGTCAGACAATGAGCAGTTCTTC

clone size: NA
J gene: TRBJ2-7
D gene: NA
V gene: TRBV5-1
CDR3 protein: CASSQQGSHEQYF
CDR3 DNA: TGCGCCAGCAGCCAACAGGGCAGCCACGAGCAGTACTTC

clone size: NA
J gene: TRBJ1-1
D gene: NA
V gene: TRBV7-7
CDR3 protein: CASSPFRGTEAFF
CDR3 DNA: TGTGCTAGCAGCCCGTTCCGGGGCACTGAAGCTTTCTTT

clone size: NA
J gene: TRBJ1-2
D gene: TRBD1
V gene: TRBV30
CDR3 protein: CAWAGTGVVYGYTF
CDR3 DNA: TGTGCCTGGGCCGGGACAGGGGTTGTGTATGGCTACACCTTC

clone size: NA
J gene: TRBJ2-1
D gene: NA
V gene: TRBV5-6
CDR3 protein: CASSQLGNEQFF
CDR3 DNA: TGTGCCAGCAGCCAACTAGGAAATGAGCAGTTCTTC

clone size: NA
J gene: TRBJ2-7
D gene: TRBD2
V gene: TRBV6-1
CDR3 protein: CASSGPLLAGGPINYEQYF
CDR3 DNA: TGTGCCAGCAGTGGCCCATTACTAGCGGGGGGGCCTATCAACTACGAGCAGTACTTC

clone size: NA
J gene: TRBJ2-2
D gene: NA
V gene: TRBV7-2
CDR3 protein: CASSLNSNTGELFF
CDR3 DNA: TGTGCCAGCAGCTTAAACAGTAACACCGGGGAGCTGTTTTTT

clone size: NA
J gene: TRBJ2-5
D gene: TRBD1
V gene: TRBV2
CDR3 protein: CASSEEQGLKQYF
CDR3 DNA: TGTGCCAGCAGTGAAGAACAGGGGTTAAAGCAGTACTTC

clone size: NA
J gene: TRBJ1-2
D gene: NA
V gene: TRBV4-1
CDR3 protein: CASSQDRSGGRGYTF
CDR3 DNA: TGCGCCAGCAGCCAAGATCGATCGGGGGGCAGGGGCTACACCTTC

clone size: NA
J gene: TRBJ1-2
D gene: NA
V gene: TRBV6-5
CDR3 protein: CASSRTAINGYTF
CDR3 DNA: TGTGCCAGCAGTCGGACAGCAATTAATGGCTACACCTTC

clone size: NA
J gene: TRBJ2-7
D gene: TRBD1
V gene: TRBV6-6
CDR3 protein: CASSLDRVEGEQYF
CDR3 DNA: TGTGCCAGCAGCCTAGACAGGGTTGAAGGCGAGCAGTACTTC

clone size: NA
J gene: TRBJ1-2
D gene: TRBD1
V gene: TRBV5-1
CDR3 protein: CASSWGTGGDYGYTF
CDR3 DNA: TGCGCCAGCAGCTGGGGGACAGGGGGCGACTATGGCTACACCTTC

clone size: NA
J gene: TRBJ2-7
D gene: NA
V gene: TRBV19
CDR3 protein: CASSNVGHPYEQYF
CDR3 DNA: TGTGCCAGTAGTAATGTCGGTCATCCCTACGAGCAGTACTTC

clone size: NA
J gene: TRBJ2-4
D gene: NA
V gene: TRBV10-1
CDR3 protein: CASTNDTGYKNIQYF
CDR3 DNA: TGCGCCAGCACCAATGACACAGGGTACAAAAACATTCAGTACTTC

clone size: NA
J gene: TRBJ2-3
D gene: TRBD2
V gene: TRBV2
CDR3 protein: CASRATGTITTDTQYF
CDR3 DNA: TGTGCCAGCAGAGCCACCGGGACTATAACGACAGATACGCAGTATTTT

clone size: NA
J gene: TRBJ2-5
D gene: NA
V gene: TRBV7-7
CDR3 protein: CASSPSGGSETQYF
CDR3 DNA: TGTGCTAGCAGCCCCTCGGGGGGCTCTGAGACCCAGTACTTC

clone size: NA
J gene: TRBJ2-5
D gene: TRBD1
V gene: TRBV29-1
CDR3 protein: CSARQGSGQETQYF
CDR3 DNA: TGCAGCGCTAGACAGGGGTCGGGCCAAGAGACCCAGTACTTC

clone size: NA
J gene: TRBJ1-4
D gene: NA
V gene: TRBV15
CDR3 protein: CATSRVPTTNEKLFF
CDR3 DNA: TGTGCCACCAGCAGAGTCCCTACAACTAATGAAAAACTGTTTTTT

clone size: NA
J gene: TRBJ2-7
D gene: TRBD2
V gene: TRBV4-1
CDR3 protein: CASSQGPGGEQYF
CDR3 DNA: TGCGCCAGCAGCCAAGGGCCGGGGGGCGAGCAGTACTTC

clone size: NA
J gene: TRBJ1-2
D gene: NA
V gene: TRBV12-5
CDR3 protein: CASALNRDTRNYGYTF
CDR3 DNA: TGTGCTAGTGCCTTAAACCGGGACACACGGAACTATGGCTACACCTTC

clone size: few
J gene: TRBJ2-3
D gene: TRBD2
V gene: TRBV19
CDR3 protein: CASSISLAGASTDTQYF
CDR3 DNA: TGTGCCAGTAGTATATCCCTAGCGGGAGCTAGCACAGATACGCAGTATTTT

clone size: NA
J gene: TRBJ2-3
D gene: TRBD2
V gene: TRBV5-6
CDR3 protein: CASSWRTSGGAAYTDTQYF
CDR3 DNA: TGTGCCAGCAGCTGGAGGACTAGCGGGGGGGCCGCCTACACAGATACGCAGTATTTT

clone size: NA
J gene: TRBJ2-2
D gene: TRBD1
V gene: TRBV29-1
CDR3 protein: CSAIPGTVNTGELFF
CDR3 DNA: TGCAGCGCTATCCCTGGGACAGTTAACACCGGGGAGCTGTTTTTT

clone size: NA
J gene: TRBJ1-4
D gene: NA
V gene: TRBV25-1
CDR3 protein: CASSEFGGLEKLFF
CDR3 DNA: TGTGCCAGCAGTGAATTTGGGGGCTTAGAAAAACTGTTTTTT

clone size: NA
J gene: TRBJ1-1
D gene: NA
V gene: TRBV15
CDR3 protein: CATSRGYRANTEAFF
CDR3 DNA: TGTGCCACCAGCAGAGGATACAGGGCGAACACTGAAGCTTTCTTT

clone size: NA
J gene: TRBJ1-5
D gene: TRBD1
V gene: TRBV30
CDR3 protein: CAWARQGNQPQHF
CDR3 DNA: TGTGCCTGGGCCCGACAGGGGAATCAGCCCCAGCATTTT

clone size: NA
J gene: TRBJ2-5
D gene: NA
V gene: TRBV30
CDR3 protein: CGVGGLQETQYF
CDR3 DNA: TGTGGTGTAGGGGGTCTCCAAGAGACCCAGTACTTC

clone size: once
J gene: TRBJ1-2
D gene: NA
V gene: TRBV5-4
CDR3 protein: CASSLAGFDYGYTF
CDR3 DNA: TGTGCCAGCAGCTTGGCAGGGTTTGACTATGGCTACACCTTC